The rows below give T cell receptor beta chains drawn from one sample of a study of post-analysis software for immune sequencing data. TCRdb recomputed calls from the PCR reads with MiXCR, one row per CDR3 protein. The sample includes about 570,000 distinct CDR3 sequences, less than 40% of them seen just once. The sample consisted of blood. The receptors were gathered from a girl younger than 18 with multiple sclerosis. CDR3s include the opening cysteine and the closing phenylalanine or tryptophan. A D gene is named only where the DNA matches it firmly. Some rows mark clone size as missing; the rest say once, few, many or name a class of expanded clone.

v_call	cdr3_length	clone_size	j_call	d_call	cdr3_nt	cdr3_aa
TRBV27	12	.	TRBJ2-4	.	TGTGCCAGCAGTACCCCAAAAAACATTCAGTACTTC	CASSTPKNIQYF
TRBV7-9	14	once	TRBJ2-3	.	TGTGTCAGCAGCTTAGCAGGCCGCACAGATACGCAGTATTTT	CVSSLAGRTDTQYF
TRBV4-1	16	few	TRBJ1-1	.	TGCGCCAGCAGCCAAGAGTCGCAGGGTAGAAGGACTGAAGCTTTCTTT	CASSQESQGRRTEAFF
TRBV12-3/TRBV12-4	14	.	TRBJ1-1	.	TGTGCCAGCAGCAACCCGGGACTGAACACTGAAGCTTTCTTT	CASSNPGLNTEAFF
TRBV5-1	18	few	TRBJ1-2	TRBD1	TGCGCCAGCAGCTTGTCCGGGACAGGGGGTTTAGGAAACTATGGCTACACCTTC	CASSLSGTGGLGNYGYTF
TRBV5-1	13	.	TRBJ2-4	.	TGCGCCAGCAGCGCGCCAGGGACAAACATTCAGTACTTC	CASSAPGTNIQYF
TRBV5-1	16	.	TRBJ1-1	TRBD1	TGCGCCAGCAGCTTGGAAACGACAGGGCTGAACACTGAAGCTTTCTTT	CASSLETTGLNTEAFF
TRBV7-9	15	.	TRBJ2-5	.	TGTGCCAGCAGCTCTCTCTCAGGGAAGGGAGAGACCCAGTACTTC	CASSSLSGKGETQYF
TRBV28	16	once	TRBJ1-4	.	TGTGCCAGCAGTGGGTTCTGGACCGCAACTAATGAAAAACTGTTTTTT	CASSGFWTATNEKLFF
TRBV6-1	12	.	TRBJ2-1	.	TGTGCCATTCGAGAGGGGGGGAATGAGCAGTTCTTC	CAIREGGNEQFF
TRBV27	13	.	TRBJ1-2	.	TGTGCCAGCAGGTTTAAGAGGGAATATGGCTACACCTTC	CASRFKREYGYTF
TRBV20-1	12	.	TRBJ2-7	.	TGCAGTGCTAATGGACGGAGATACGAGCAGTACTTC	CSANGRRYEQYF
TRBV10-3	14	.	TRBJ2-7	.	TGTGCCACCGATTCTTCTGCCAGCTTAGGCTCGCAGTACTTC	CATDSSASLGSQYF
TRBV5-1	14	.	TRBJ2-3	.	TGCGCCAGCTCCGGACGGGGAATCACAGATACGCAGTATTTT	CASSGRGITDTQYF
TRBV20-1	17	few	TRBJ2-5	.	TGCAGTGCTAGAGATCCGAGTCGGGCGCAGGCACGGGAGACCCAGTACTTC	CSARDPSRAQARETQYF
TRBV5-1	15	.	TRBJ2-2	.	TGCGCCAGCAGCTTGGAGGCCCAGGGGACCGGGGAGCTGTTTTTT	CASSLEAQGTGELFF
TRBV4-1	15	.	TRBJ1-5	.	TGCGCCAGCAGCCGGATAGGGTGGAGATTCGAGCCCCAGCATTTT	CASSRIGWRFEPQHF
TRBV28	14	.	TRBJ1-2	TRBD1	TGTGCCACCCTGCCGGGACAGCGCTTCTATGGCTACACCTTC	CATLPGQRFYGYTF
TRBV14	16	.	TRBJ2-1	TRBD1	TGTGCCAGCAGCCAAGAACCTGGACAGGGAGACAATGAGCAGTTCTTC	CASSQEPGQGDNEQFF
TRBV5-5	15	.	TRBJ2-7	.	TGTGCCAGCAGCTTGTTGACAGGTGGGACCTACGAGCAGTACTTC	CASSLLTGGTYEQYF
TRBV5-1	15	.	TRBJ2-5	TRBD2	TGCGCCAGCAGTTCCCTAGCGGGGGCCCACAATGAGCAGTACTTC	CASSSLAGAHNEQYF
TRBV7-6	15	.	TRBJ1-6	.	TGTGCCAGCAGCTTAAATCGGGACAAATTTTCACCCCTCCACTTT	CASSLNRDKFSPLHF
TRBV20-1	15	.	TRBJ1-5	TRBD1	TGCAGTGCTAGAGCCGGGACAGCGAATAATCAGCCCCAGCATTTT	CSARAGTANNQPQHF
TRBV12-3/TRBV12-4	11	few	TRBJ2-7	.	TGTGCCAGCAGTATGGGGTACGAGCAGTACTTC	CASSMGYEQYF
TRBV10-2	16	few	TRBJ2-7	.	TGCGCCAGCAGTGAGTTCGGAGGGAAGGGCCAGGGGGAGCAGTACTTC	CASSEFGGKGQGEQYF
TRBV9	14	.	TRBJ1-2	.	TGTGCCAGCAGCGAGTCCCCGGGGTCGTACGGCTACACCTTC	CASSESPGSYGYTF
TRBV12-3/TRBV12-4	12	few	TRBJ2-3	.	TGTGCCAGCGGGGGGGGCCCAGATACGCAGTATTTT	CASGGGPDTQYF